A selection of T cell receptor beta chains follows, all from one sample in a study of cytomegalovirus exposure and HLA in healthy donors. Sequencing used immunoSEQ multiplex PCR; TCRdb keeps in-frame clones, though not all of them. The sample includes around 64,000 clones, 85% of them seen just once. The source material was PBMCs. These receptors originate from a female donor in good health and CMV-seronegative. Both conserved end residues are trimmed from each CDR3.

CDR3 length: 11
J gene: TRBJ1-5
V gene: TRBV30
CDR3 protein: AWSWSGDQPQH

CDR3 length: 12
J gene: TRBJ2-7
V gene: TRBV7-2
CDR3 protein: ASSGGTSRHEQY

CDR3 length: 17
J gene: TRBJ1-3
V gene: TRBV7-2
CDR3 protein: ASSVPQGANVLSGNTIY

CDR3 length: 14
J gene: TRBJ1-3
V gene: TRBV18
CDR3 protein: ASSPRQGLSGNTIY

CDR3 length: 15
J gene: TRBJ2-3
V gene: TRBV9
CDR3 protein: ASSGTGGAGNTDTQY

CDR3 length: 13
J gene: TRBJ1-5
V gene: TRBV6-6
CDR3 protein: ASSLAAGSNQPQH

CDR3 length: 12
J gene: TRBJ2-2
V gene: TRBV27
CDR3 protein: ATATGAHTGELF

CDR3 length: 13
J gene: .
V gene: TRBV28
CDR3 protein: ASSLRSSGSYEQY

CDR3 length: 13
J gene: TRBJ2-1
V gene: TRBV7-2
CDR3 protein: ASSLSGGAQYEQF

CDR3 length: 13
J gene: TRBJ1-5
V gene: TRBV28
CDR3 protein: ASRTTDYSNQPQH

CDR3 length: 15
J gene: TRBJ1-3
V gene: TRBV6-1
CDR3 protein: ASSERTAGGFGNTIY

CDR3 length: 13
J gene: TRBJ2-7
V gene: TRBV4-3
CDR3 protein: ASSQDRWGGYEQY

CDR3 length: 15
J gene: TRBJ2-1
V gene: TRBV7-2
CDR3 protein: ASSSQGSSGRNNEQF

CDR3 length: 13
J gene: TRBJ1-5
V gene: TRBV5-5
CDR3 protein: ASSRDRGLNQPQH

CDR3 length: 12
J gene: TRBJ2-3
V gene: TRBV11-1
CDR3 protein: ASTMGRGTDTQY

CDR3 length: 13
J gene: TRBJ1-2
V gene: TRBV6-5
CDR3 protein: ASRIPTSILLGYT

CDR3 length: 11
J gene: TRBJ1-6
V gene: TRBV2
CDR3 protein: ASSDSLNSPLH

CDR3 length: 13
J gene: TRBJ1-5
V gene: TRBV28
CDR3 protein: ASSFEGYSNQPQH

CDR3 length: 13
J gene: TRBJ1-2
V gene: TRBV5-1
CDR3 protein: ASSPGTGGAYGYT

CDR3 length: 12
J gene: TRBJ2-7
V gene: TRBV6-6
CDR3 protein: ASSSDRGPSEQY

CDR3 length: 13
J gene: TRBJ1-1
V gene: TRBV11-2
CDR3 protein: ASSLGDRGGTEAF

CDR3 length: 11
J gene: TRBJ2-2
V gene: TRBV7-9
CDR3 protein: ASSLEAGGQLF

CDR3 length: 15
J gene: TRBJ2-2
V gene: TRBV9
CDR3 protein: ASSVIPSGAATGELF

CDR3 length: 12
J gene: .
V gene: TRBV5-1
CDR3 protein: ASSLGRREHEQY

CDR3 length: 15
J gene: TRBJ2-7
V gene: TRBV6-1
CDR3 protein: ASSGVGLATIPYEQY

CDR3 length: 11
J gene: TRBJ1-2
V gene: TRBV6-5
CDR3 protein: ASRGGAYYGYT

CDR3 length: 11
J gene: TRBJ1-1
V gene: TRBV5-1
CDR3 protein: ASSRTEGTEAF

CDR3 length: 13
J gene: TRBJ1-6
V gene: TRBV19
CDR3 protein: ASSTADSYNSPLH

CDR3 length: 19
J gene: TRBJ2-7
V gene: TRBV4-2
CDR3 protein: ASSQDPQFGLAGIFSYEQY

CDR3 length: 11
J gene: TRBJ2-7
V gene: TRBV14
CDR3 protein: ASSPLPLYEQY

CDR3 length: 14
J gene: TRBJ2-7
V gene: TRBV28
CDR3 protein: ASNIRTSGSMREQY

CDR3 length: 13
J gene: TRBJ2-1
V gene: TRBV7-3
CDR3 protein: ASSSRLAGANEQF

CDR3 length: 14
J gene: TRBJ2-2
V gene: TRBV7-8
CDR3 protein: ASSLALGRNTGELF

CDR3 length: 12
J gene: TRBJ1-1
V gene: TRBV7-9
CDR3 protein: ASSSQKQNTEAF

CDR3 length: 13
J gene: TRBJ2-7
V gene: TRBV15
CDR3 protein: ATSEGTSGVYEQY

CDR3 length: 17
J gene: TRBJ2-7
V gene: TRBV5-1
CDR3 protein: ASSHRRIRLSGEPYEQY

CDR3 length: 17
J gene: TRBJ2-1
V gene: TRBV5-1
CDR3 protein: ASSLSGTSGRRTYNEQF

CDR3 length: 12
J gene: .
V gene: TRBV28
CDR3 protein: ASSLHVSSYEQY

CDR3 length: 11
J gene: TRBJ2-5
V gene: TRBV28
CDR3 protein: ASRLRTPGTQY

CDR3 length: 12
J gene: TRBJ1-5
V gene: TRBV7-9
CDR3 protein: ASSFSGGNQPQH

CDR3 length: 14
J gene: TRBJ2-1
V gene: TRBV10-2
CDR3 protein: ASNRLAGGPANEQF

CDR3 length: 13
J gene: TRBJ1-5
V gene: TRBV19
CDR3 protein: ASRSPTGSNQPQH

CDR3 length: 16
J gene: TRBJ2-7
V gene: TRBV13
CDR3 protein: ASTPPGLAGGTSYEQY

CDR3 length: 13
J gene: TRBJ2-5
V gene: TRBV23-1
CDR3 protein: ASKLQREDRETQY

CDR3 length: 12
J gene: TRBJ2-7
V gene: TRBV7-3
CDR3 protein: ASMHRGQYYEQY

CDR3 length: 11
J gene: TRBJ1-1
V gene: TRBV6-1
CDR3 protein: ASSSSRNTEAF

CDR3 length: 13
J gene: TRBJ1-2
V gene: TRBV30
CDR3 protein: AWSVRPPGGYGYT

CDR3 length: 14
J gene: TRBJ1-6
V gene: TRBV9
CDR3 protein: ASSETGRGSNSPLH

CDR3 length: 15
J gene: TRBJ2-1
V gene: TRBV10-3
CDR3 protein: AISESTLRASYNEQF

CDR3 length: 14
J gene: TRBJ1-6
V gene: TRBV6-4
CDR3 protein: ASSDPDRAGNSPLH

CDR3 length: 13
J gene: TRBJ1-2
V gene: TRBV7-3
CDR3 protein: ASSPTPDRMGGYT

CDR3 length: 10
J gene: TRBJ2-7
V gene: TRBV5-6
CDR3 protein: ASSLQTNEEY